This is a list of T cell receptor beta chains from one sample in a study of CD8 T cells in ankylosing spondylitis. A single record per CDR3 protein comes from TCRdb applying MiXCR to the 5' RACE reads. The top ten clones hold roughly 1% of a sample with about 450,000 distinct CDR3 sequences, roughly 27% of them seen once. Sequenced material: blood, either unsorted or a sorted T cell fraction (not recorded which). Source of these receptors: a male donor with ankylosing spondylitis. CDR3s include the opening cysteine and the closing phenylalanine or tryptophan. A D gene is named only where the DNA matches it firmly. Size tells how often a clone was seen (once, few, many) or the class of an expanded clone, and some rows leave it out.

>TRBD2|TRBJ2-5|NA|TRBV25-1
CASNLAGQETQYF
TGTGCCAGCAATCTAGCGGGCCAAGAGACCCAGTACTTC
>NA|TRBJ2-3|NA|TRBV20-1
CSARGFGRDTQYF
TGCAGTGCTAGGGGGTTTGGTCGAGATACGCAGTATTTT
>NA|TRBJ2-1|NA|TRBV28
CAHSASSYNEQFF
TGTGCCCATTCGGCAAGCTCCTACAATGAGCAGTTCTTC
>TRBD1|TRBJ2-3|few|TRBV20-1
CSASRDSLVTDTQYF
TGCAGTGCTAGTCGGGACAGTTTAGTCACAGATACGCAGTATTTT
>NA|TRBJ2-1|NA|TRBV5-1
CASRPLADIYNEQFF
TGCGCCAGCCGACCTTTAGCGGATATCTACAATGAGCAGTTCTTC
>NA|TRBJ2-2|few|TRBV5-6
CASSSTSYTGELFF
TGTGCCAGCAGCTCGACTAGTTACACCGGGGAGCTGTTTTTT
>TRBD2|TRBJ2-5|NA|TRBV20-1
CSARDRRLAIETQYF
TGCAGTGCTAGAGATCGACGACTAGCGATTGAGACCCAGTACTTC
>NA|TRBJ2-7|NA|TRBV7-9
CASSLVFGYEQYF
TGTGCCAGCAGCTTAGTTTTTGGTTACGAGCAGTACTTC
>NA|TRBJ2-3|NA|TRBV6-1
CAGGYTDTQYF
TGTGCAGGTGGATACACAGATACGCAGTATTTT
>NA|TRBJ2-5|NA|TRBV7-9
CASSLLSGQETQYF
TGTGCCAGCAGCTTATTGAGTGGCCAAGAGACCCAGTACTTC
>TRBD1|TRBJ1-2|few|TRBV5-1
CASSLEPGGNYGYTF
TGCGCCAGCAGCTTGGAGCCAGGGGGCAACTATGGCTACACCTTC
>NA|TRBJ1-5|NA|TRBV10-3
CAISEEQAIVSNQPQHF
TGTGCCATCAGTGAGGAACAGGCGATTGTTAGCAATCAGCCCCAGCATTTT
>NA|TRBJ2-1|many|TRBV5-1
CASSLGDGNNEQFF
TGCGCCAGCAGCTTGGGAGACGGAAACAATGAGCAGTTCTTC
>TRBD1|TRBJ1-5|few|TRBV12-3/TRBV12-4
CASSIQGRNQPQHF
TGTGCCAGCAGTATACAGGGGCGCAATCAGCCCCAGCATTTT
>TRBD2|TRBJ2-7|NA|TRBV3-1
CASGLLAGYTYEQYF
TGTGCCAGCGGCCTCCTAGCGGGTTATACCTACGAGCAGTACTTC
>NA|TRBJ2-1|few|TRBV5-6
CASSLLMNEQFF
TGTGCCAGCAGCTTACTCATGAATGAGCAGTTCTTC
>TRBD2|TRBJ2-7|NA|TRBV20-1
CSARGGTSGRHHEQYF
TGCAGTGCTAGAGGGGGGACTAGCGGGAGGCACCACGAGCAGTACTTC
>NA|TRBJ1-2|NA|TRBV5-1
CASSYLGQNYGYTF
TGCGCCAGCAGCTATCTTGGACAGAACTATGGCTACACCTTC
>TRBD2|TRBJ2-3|few|TRBV11-2
CASSFSGGSHTDTQYF
TGTGCCAGCAGCTTTTCTGGCGGGAGTCACACAGATACGCAGTATTTT
>TRBD1|TRBJ1-1|few|TRBV10-3
CAIGGQGFTEAFF
TGTGCCATCGGGGGACAGGGATTCACTGAAGCTTTCTTT
>NA|TRBJ1-2|many|TRBV20-1
CSAIVYGYTF
TGCAGTGCTATCGTCTATGGCTACACCTTC
>TRBD2|TRBJ2-7|few|TRBV11-2
CASSFRLAGEYEQYF
TGTGCCAGCAGCTTCAGACTAGCGGGAGAGTACGAGCAGTACTTC
>NA|TRBJ1-5|NA|TRBV20-1
CSAVPGGNQPQHF
TGCAGTGCCGTTCCGGGAGGAAATCAGCCCCAGCATTTT
>NA|TRBJ2-1|many|TRBV11-2
CASSLSSYNEQFF
TGTGCCAGCAGTTTGAGCTCCTACAATGAGCAGTTCTTC
>TRBD1|TRBJ2-7|few|TRBV12-3/TRBV12-4
CASSMYTGTGSSYEQYF
TGTGCCAGCAGTATGTATACTGGGACAGGCAGCTCCTACGAGCAGTACTTC
>TRBD1|TRBJ1-1|NA|TRBV16
CASSRTGRLNTEAFF
TGTGCCAGCAGTCGGACAGGGAGGCTAAACACTGAAGCTTTCTTT
>NA|TRBJ1-3|NA|TRBV5-1
CASSLSVGGNTIYF
TGCGCCAGCAGCTTGTCCGTAGGCGGAAACACCATATATTTT
>NA|TRBJ2-5|NA|TRBV29-1
CSVAKETQYF
TGCAGCGTTGCCAAGGAGACCCAGTACTTC
>NA|TRBJ2-2|NA|TRBV20-1
CSAEGVGELFF
TGCAGTGCCGAGGGGGTCGGGGAGCTGTTTTTT
>NA|TRBJ1-1|NA|TRBV30
CAGIPGGREFTEAFF
TGTGCCGGAATCCCTGGGGGGCGCGAATTCACTGAAGCTTTCTTT
>TRBD1|TRBJ2-2|NA|TRBV20-1
CSARDIVGRTGDTGELFF
TGCAGTGCTAGAGATATAGTCGGTAGGACAGGGGACACCGGGGAGCTGTTTTTT
>TRBD1|TRBJ2-1|NA|TRBV5-1
CASGTGAHNEQFF
TGCGCCAGCGGGACAGGGGCCCACAATGAGCAGTTCTTC
>NA|TRBJ2-5|few|TRBV20-1
CSAEGRALGGETQYF
TGCAGTGCCGAGGGCAGGGCCCTGGGTGGGGAGACCCAGTACTTC
>TRBD1|TRBJ2-7|NA|TRBV3-1
CASSPPRKGASYEQYF
TGTGCCAGCAGCCCTCCTCGAAAGGGGGCCTCCTACGAGCAGTACTTC
>NA|TRBJ2-3|NA|TRBV2
CATTGDTQYF
TGTGCCACCACGGGAGATACGCAGTATTTT
>NA|TRBJ2-2|NA|TRBV20-1
CSASRDGGELFF
TGCAGTGCAAGCCGGGACGGAGGGGAGCTGTTTTTT
>TRBD2|TRBJ2-1|few|TRBV5-1
CASSSGSGSSYNEQFF
TGCGCCAGCAGCTCCGGTAGCGGGAGCTCCTACAATGAGCAGTTCTTC
>NA|TRBJ2-1|few|TRBV7-9
CASSDRFESYNEQFF
TGTGCCAGCAGCGACCGATTTGAATCCTACAATGAGCAGTTCTTC
>TRBD1|TRBJ1-1|few|TRBV10-3
CAISRTTGTVNTEAFF
TGTGCCATCAGCCGTACGACCGGGACAGTGAACACTGAAGCTTTCTTT
>TRBD2|TRBJ2-1|many|TRBV29-1
CSVEWGLETRQFF
TGCAGCGTTGAATGGGGACTAGAGACACGACAGTTCTTC
>NA|TRBJ1-2|NA|TRBV12-3/TRBV12-4
CASSFRAAPNYGYTF
TGTGCCAGCAGTTTTCGGGCAGCCCCTAACTATGGCTACACCTTC
>NA|TRBJ1-5|NA|TRBV7-2
CASSLNGIQPQHF
TGTGCCAGCAGCTTAAATGGCATTCAGCCCCAGCATTTT
>TRBD2|TRBJ2-1|NA|TRBV19
CASRRASGRADEQFF
TGTGCCAGCCGCAGGGCTAGCGGGAGGGCCGATGAGCAGTTCTTC
>TRBD1|TRBJ1-5|few|TRBV7-2
CASSQDRGGQPQHF
TGTGCCAGCAGCCAGGACAGGGGGGGTCAGCCCCAGCATTTT
>TRBD1|TRBJ1-2|few|TRBV7-8
CASSPDRDAFYGYTF
TGTGCCAGCAGCCCCGACAGGGACGCATTCTATGGCTACACCTTC